This T cell receptor (beta chain) is from a study of T-cell reconstitution after alpha-beta-depleted transplantation in children. Unique molecular identifiers were incorporated into the prepared TCRbeta library. TCRdb re-analysed the PCR reads in MiXCR, keeping a single row per CDR3 protein. The sample has 450,000 to 500,000 distinct CDR3 sequences, 9.5% to 15% seen once. Between the trimmed V and J ends, which lost 4 bases and 8 bases, there was a span of 11 bases. This CDR3 contains 12 residues. Germline V gene lookup returns CDR1 SGHVS and CDR2 FQNEAQ. This chain connects TRBV7-8 to TRBJ1-2; D is uncertain. The starting material was PBMCs from the stem cell graft donor, obtained from the stem cell graft. This sequence was found in a human donor who donated a stem cell graft to a child with combined immunodeficiency. Written as DNA, the CDR3 is TGTGCCAGCAGCTCCCTTAGCTGGGGCTACACCTTC. Translating gives CASSSLSWGYTF.